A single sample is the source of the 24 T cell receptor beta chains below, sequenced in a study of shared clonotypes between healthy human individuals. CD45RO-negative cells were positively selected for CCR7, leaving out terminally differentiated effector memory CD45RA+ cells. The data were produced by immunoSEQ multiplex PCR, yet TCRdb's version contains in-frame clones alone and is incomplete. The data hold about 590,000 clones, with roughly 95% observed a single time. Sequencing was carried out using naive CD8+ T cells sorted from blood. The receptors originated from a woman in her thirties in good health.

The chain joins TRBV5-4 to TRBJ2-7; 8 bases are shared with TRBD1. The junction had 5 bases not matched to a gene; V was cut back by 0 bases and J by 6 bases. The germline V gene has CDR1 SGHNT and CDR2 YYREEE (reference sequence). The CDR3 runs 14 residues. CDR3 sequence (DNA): TGTGCCAGCAGCTTGGCCAGGGGGCCCGGCGAGCAGTACTTC. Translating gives CASSLARGPGEQYF.

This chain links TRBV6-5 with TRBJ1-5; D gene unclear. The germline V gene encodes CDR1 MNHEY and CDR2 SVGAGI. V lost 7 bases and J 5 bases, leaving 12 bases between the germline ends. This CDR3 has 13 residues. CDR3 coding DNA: TGTGCCAGCACGGAGGGTTTCGATCAGCCCCAGCATTTT. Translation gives CASTEGFDQPQHF.

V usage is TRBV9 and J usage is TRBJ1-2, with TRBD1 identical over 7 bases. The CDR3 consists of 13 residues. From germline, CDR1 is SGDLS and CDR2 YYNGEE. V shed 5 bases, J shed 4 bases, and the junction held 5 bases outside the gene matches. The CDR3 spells CASRSGTAYGYTF. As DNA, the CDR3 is TGTGCCAGCAGGTCAGGGACAGCCTATGGCTACACCTTC.

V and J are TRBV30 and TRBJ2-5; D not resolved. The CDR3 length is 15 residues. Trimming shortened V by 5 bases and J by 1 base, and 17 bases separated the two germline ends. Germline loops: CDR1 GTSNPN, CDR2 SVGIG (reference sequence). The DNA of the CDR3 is TGTGCCTGGGGGTCCATTAGCCTGCCCCAAGAGACCCAGTACTTC. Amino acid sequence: CAWGSISLPQETQYF.

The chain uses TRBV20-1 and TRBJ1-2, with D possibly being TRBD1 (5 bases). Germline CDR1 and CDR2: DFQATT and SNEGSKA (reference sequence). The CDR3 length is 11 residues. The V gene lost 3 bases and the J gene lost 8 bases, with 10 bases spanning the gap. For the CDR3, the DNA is TGCAGTGCTAGGACAGCCGCCGGCTACACCTTC. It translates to CSARTAAGYTF.

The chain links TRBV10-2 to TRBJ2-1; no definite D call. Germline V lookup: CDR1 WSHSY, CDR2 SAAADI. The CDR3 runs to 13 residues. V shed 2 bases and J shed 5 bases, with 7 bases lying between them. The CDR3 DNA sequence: TGCGCCAGCAGTGAGGGGTTGAACAATGAGCAGTTCTTC. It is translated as CASSEGLNNEQFF.

CDR3 sequence (DNA): TGCGCCAGCAGCCAAACTACAGGGCCACAAGAGACCCAGTACTTC. Encoded protein: CASSQTTGPQETQYF. The chain uses TRBV4-1 and TRBJ2-5; possibly TRBD1 for D (6 bases). The CDR3 sequence is 15 residues long. V dropped 2 bases and J dropped 2 bases, with 12 bases sitting between them. The germline V gene has CDR1 MGHRA and CDR2 YSYEKL.

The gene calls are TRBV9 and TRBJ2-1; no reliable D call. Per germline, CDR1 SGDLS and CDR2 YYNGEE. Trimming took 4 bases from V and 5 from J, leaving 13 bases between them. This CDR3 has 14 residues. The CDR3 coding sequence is TGTGCCAGCAGCCCGCCCTATGGAAACAATGAGCAGTTCTTC. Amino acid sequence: CASSPPYGNNEQFF.

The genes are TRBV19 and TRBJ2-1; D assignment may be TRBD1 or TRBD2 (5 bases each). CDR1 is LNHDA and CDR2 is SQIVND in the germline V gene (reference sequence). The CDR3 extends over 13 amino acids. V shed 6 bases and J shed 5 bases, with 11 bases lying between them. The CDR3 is CASRPLGDNEQFF. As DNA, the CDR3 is TGTGCCAGTAGGCCACTAGGGGACAATGAGCAGTTCTTC.

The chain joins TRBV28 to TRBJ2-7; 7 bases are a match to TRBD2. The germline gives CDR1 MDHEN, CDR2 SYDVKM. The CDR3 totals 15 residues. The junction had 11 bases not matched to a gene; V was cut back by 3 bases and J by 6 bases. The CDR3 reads CASSLIREVYAEQYF. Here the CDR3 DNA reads TGTGCCAGCAGTTTGATCCGGGAGGTGTACGCCGAGCAGTACTTC.

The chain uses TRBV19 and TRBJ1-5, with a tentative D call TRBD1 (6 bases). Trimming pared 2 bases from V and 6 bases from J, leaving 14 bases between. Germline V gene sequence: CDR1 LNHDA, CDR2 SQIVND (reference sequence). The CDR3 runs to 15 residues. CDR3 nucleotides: TGTGCCAGTAGTATATGGCAGGGGTTGATTCAGCCCCAGCATTTT. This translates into CASSIWQGLIQPQHF.

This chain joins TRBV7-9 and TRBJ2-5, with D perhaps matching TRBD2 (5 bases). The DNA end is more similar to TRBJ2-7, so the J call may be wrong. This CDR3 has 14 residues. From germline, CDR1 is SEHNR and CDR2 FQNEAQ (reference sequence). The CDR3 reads CASSSTGIRYEQYF. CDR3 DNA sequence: TGTGCCAGCAGTTCTACCGGGATTAGATACGAGCAGTACTTC.

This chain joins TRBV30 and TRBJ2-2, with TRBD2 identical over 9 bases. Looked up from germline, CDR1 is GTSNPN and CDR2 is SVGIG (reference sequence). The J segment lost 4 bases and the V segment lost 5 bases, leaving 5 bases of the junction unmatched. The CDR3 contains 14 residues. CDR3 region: CAWSGTSSTGELFF. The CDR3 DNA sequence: TGTGCCTGGTCCGGGACTAGCAGCACCGGGGAGCTGTTTTTT.

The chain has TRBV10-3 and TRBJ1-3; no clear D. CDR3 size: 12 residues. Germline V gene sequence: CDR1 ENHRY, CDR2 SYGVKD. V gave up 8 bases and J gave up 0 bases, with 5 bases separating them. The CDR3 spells CAISFSGNTIYF. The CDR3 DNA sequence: TGTGCCATCTCTTTCTCTGGAAACACCATATATTTT.

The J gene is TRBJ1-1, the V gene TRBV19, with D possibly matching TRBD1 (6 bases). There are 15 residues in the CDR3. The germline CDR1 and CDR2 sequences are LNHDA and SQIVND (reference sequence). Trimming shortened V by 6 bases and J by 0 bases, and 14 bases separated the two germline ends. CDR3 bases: TGTGCCAGTAGGAACAGGGCATTAATGAACACTGAAGCTTTCTTT. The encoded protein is CASRNRALMNTEAFF.

Here the CDR3 reads CASSPQTGHYGGYTF. The CDR3 DNA is TGTGCCAGCAGCCCCCAGACAGGGCACTATGGGGGCTACACCTTC. V usage is TRBV13 and J usage is TRBJ1-2, with 7 bases lining up with TRBD1. Germline CDR1 reads PRHDT; CDR2 reads FYEKMQ (reference sequence). The CDR3 covers 15 residues. With 5 bases clipped from V and 8 bases from J, the junction kept 14 bases outside the gene matches.

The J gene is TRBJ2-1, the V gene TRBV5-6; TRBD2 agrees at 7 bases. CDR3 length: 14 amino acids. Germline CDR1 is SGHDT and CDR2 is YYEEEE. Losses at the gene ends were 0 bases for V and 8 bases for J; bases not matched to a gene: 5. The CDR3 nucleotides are TGTGCCAGCAGCTTGGGCGGGGGATTGGATGAGCAGTTCTTC. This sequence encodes CASSLGGGLDEQFF.

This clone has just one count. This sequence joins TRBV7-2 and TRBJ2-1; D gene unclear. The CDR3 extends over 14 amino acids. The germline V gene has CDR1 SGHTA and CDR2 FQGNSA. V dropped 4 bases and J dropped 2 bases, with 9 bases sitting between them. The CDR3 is CASSSVGAYNEQFF. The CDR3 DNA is TGTGCCAGCAGCTCCGTTGGGGCCTACAATGAGCAGTTCTTC.

The CDR3 loop is CASSLGTGMSPYEQYF. The CDR3 nucleotides read TGTGCCAGCAGCTTGGGGACAGGGATGAGCCCCTACGAGCAGTACTTC. The V call is TRBV5-8, the J call TRBJ2-7; 8 positions agree with TRBD1. Germline V gene data show CDR1 as SGHTS and CDR2 as YDEGEE. V was pared by 0 bases and J by 2 bases, with 7 bases of the junction left unmatched. CDR3 length: 16 residues.

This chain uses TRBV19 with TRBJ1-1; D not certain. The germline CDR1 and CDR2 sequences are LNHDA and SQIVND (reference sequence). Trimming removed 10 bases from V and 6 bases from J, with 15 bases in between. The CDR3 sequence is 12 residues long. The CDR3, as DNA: TGTGCCACCACCGATCGAGGCCCTGAAGCTTTCTTT. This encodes CATTDRGPEAFF.

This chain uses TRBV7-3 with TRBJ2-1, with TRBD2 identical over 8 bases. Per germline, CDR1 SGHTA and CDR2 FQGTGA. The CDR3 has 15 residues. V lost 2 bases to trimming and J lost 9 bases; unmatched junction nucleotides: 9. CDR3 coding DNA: TGTGCCAGCAGCTTAGGGACGGGAGGGCTGGGTGAGCAGTTCTTC. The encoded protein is CASSLGTGGLGEQFF. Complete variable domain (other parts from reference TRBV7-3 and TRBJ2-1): GAGVSQTPSNKVTEKGKYVELRCDPISGHTALYWYRQSLGQGPEFLIYFQGTGAADDSGLPNDRFFAVRPEGSVSTLKIQRTERGDSAVYLCASSLGTGGLGEQFFGPGTRLTVL.

CDR3 sequence: CASRVRTGFEAFF. CDR3 nucleotides: TGTGCCAGCAGGGTAAGGACAGGCTTTGAAGCTTTCTTT. The chain employs TRBV2 and TRBJ1-1; TRBD1 aligns across 7 bases. The length of the CDR3 is 13 residues. Trimming cost V 6 bases and J 7 bases; bases outside gene matches: 8. Looked up from germline, CDR1 is SNHLY and CDR2 is FYNNEI.

The CDR3 DNA reads TGTGCCAGCAGGCAACAGGGAGGCTCCCCTCCCGAGCAGTACTTC. Translating it yields CASRQQGGSPPEQYF. J is TRBJ2-7 and V is TRBV6-6; D may match TRBD1 or TRBD2 (6 bases each). The CDR3 runs 15 residues. Trimming left V 6 bases short and J 6 bases short, with 21 bases between. CDR1 MNHNY and CDR2 SVGAGI come from the germline V gene (reference sequence).

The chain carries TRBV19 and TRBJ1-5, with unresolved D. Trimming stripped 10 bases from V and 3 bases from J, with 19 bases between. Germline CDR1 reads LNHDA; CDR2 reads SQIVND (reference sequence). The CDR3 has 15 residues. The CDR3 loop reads CATHEKDIPNQPQHF. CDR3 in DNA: TGTGCCACCCATGAAAAAGACATTCCCAATCAGCCCCAGCATTTT.